A single sample gave rise to the 9 T cell receptor beta chains below, sequenced in a study of Graves' ophthalmopathy and Graves' hyperthyroidism. RNA transcripts yielded amplified TCR beta CDR3 regions. HTBI-primed first-round RT-PCR preceded second-round multiplex PCR. From the multiplex PCR reads, TCRdb called clonotypes with MiXCR, one entry per CDR3 protein. The sample carries under 800,000 distinct CDR3 sequences, 20% to 25% recorded once. Sequenced: peripheral blood. The receptors were gathered from a woman in her late teens or twenties with stable Graves' hyperthyroidism. Some clones in this sample may be carry-over from other donors' samples.

This clonotype was counted between two and nine times. V is TRBV4-1 and J is TRBJ1-1; a weak D match, TRBD1 (6 bases). V lost 4 bases to trimming and J lost 5 bases, with 14 bases between them. CDR1 and CDR2 from the germline V gene are MGHRA and YSYEKL. The length of the CDR3 is 14 residues. CDR3 nucleotide sequence: TGCGCCAGCAGCCCCGACAGGTGGGATACTGAAGCTTTCTTT. It translates to CASSPDRWDTEAFF.

The chain uses TRBV14 and TRBJ2-2; TRBD2 matches at 12 bases. The CDR3 has 15 residues. The V gene's germline CDR1 is SGHDN and CDR2 FVKESK. Germline trimming cut 8 bases from V and 5 bases from J; bases unmatched to any gene: 6. The CDR3 DNA sequence: TGTGCCAGCTCTAGAGGGACTAGCGGGACCGGGGAGCTGTTTTTT. Translated: CASSRGTSGTGELFF.

V and J are TRBV7-9 and TRBJ1-1; D perhaps matches TRBD1 (6 bases). The germline V gene has CDR1 SEHNR and CDR2 FQNEAQ (reference sequence). The ends were cut back, 1 base at V and 0 bases at J, with 9 bases in the middle. The CDR3 is 15 residues long. CDR3 DNA: TGTGCCAGCAGCTTAGTTAACAGGGTGAACACTGAAGCTTTCTTT. Amino acids: CASSLVNRVNTEAFF.

This clonotype was counted ten times or more. This chain links TRBV28 with TRBJ1-5, with D possibly matching TRBD1 (5 bases). This CDR3 comprises 17 residues. V shed 7 bases and J shed 2 bases, with 21 bases lying between them. CDR1 and CDR2 from the germline V gene are MDHEN and SYDVKM. CDR3 sequence: CASMGPPIIFGNQPQHF. CDR3 nucleotide sequence: TGTGCCAGCATGGGGCCCCCTATAATATTTGGCAATCAGCCCCAGCATTTT.

At least ten counts were recorded for this clonotype. The CDR3 spells CSARTPGPLEAFF. In nucleotides, the CDR3 is TGCAGTGCTAGGACCCCCGGGCCGCTTGAAGCTTTCTTT. The chain employs TRBV20-1 and TRBJ1-1, with D unresolved. V dropped 3 bases and J dropped 7 bases, with 15 bases sitting between them. The CDR3 loop spans 13 amino acids. CDR1 is DFQATT and CDR2 is SNEGSKA in the germline V gene (reference sequence).

In this sample, this clonotype turned up many times. The genes are TRBV5-1 and TRBJ1-1, with D perhaps TRBD1 (5 bases). The length of the CDR3 is 13 residues. Germline V CDR1 and CDR2: SGHRS, YFSETQ. Trimming stripped 0 bases from V and 5 bases from J, with 8 bases between. The CDR3 protein is CASSLGQRTEAFF. As DNA, the CDR3 is TGCGCCAGCAGCTTGGGACAGAGGACTGAAGCTTTCTTT. The whole variable domain, filled in from reference TRBV5-1 and TRBJ1-1, reads KAGVTQTPRYLIKTRGQQVTLSCSPISGHRSVSWYQQTPGQGLQFLFEYFSETQRNKGNFPGRFSGRQFSNSRSEMNVSTLELGDSALYLCASSLGQRTEAFFGQGTRLTVV.

This clonotype was seen once. The rearrangement links TRBV12-3 or TRBV12-4 to TRBJ2-5; D may be TRBD1 (6 bases). V lost 5 bases and J 1 base, leaving 23 bases between the germline ends. This CDR3 has 18 amino acids. CDR3 coding DNA: TGTGCCAGCAGTCCCACGATCTTGACAGGCAGTAGCCAAGAGACCCAGTACTTC. This translates into CASSPTILTGSSQETQYF.

This clonotype was observed at least ten times. The CDR3 loop is CASRGGVNTEAFF. The CDR3 DNA reads as TGTGCCAGCAGAGGAGGGGTGAACACTGAAGCTTTCTTT. This chain joins TRBV6-2 or TRBV6-3 and TRBJ1-1, with a weak D call TRBD1 (5 bases). There are 13 residues in the CDR3. From germline, CDR1 is MNHEY and CDR2 SVGEGT. Deletions cut 6 bases from V and 0 bases from J, with 8 bases between.

In its sample, this clonotype was seen many times. V and J are TRBV6-2 or TRBV6-3 and TRBJ1-5; 7 positions match TRBD1. CDR1 and CDR2 from the germline V gene are MNHEY and SVGEGT. J was trimmed by 0 bases and V by 2 bases; bases with no gene match: 4. The length of the CDR3 is 16 residues. DNA for the CDR3: TGTGCCAGCAGTTACGACGGACAGGATAGCAATCAGCCCCAGCATTTT. Amino acids: CASSYDGQDSNQPQHF.